These T cell receptor beta chains were read from a single sample in a study of T-cell memory formation after mild COVID-19. MiXCR, run by TCRdb on the 5' RACE reads, gives a single entry per CDR3 protein. Seen here are more than 250,000 distinct CDR3 sequences, about a sixth observed once, and the top ten hold 20% to 25%. Sequencing was carried out using PBMCs or a T cell subset sorted from them (not recorded which). These receptors all come from a man aged 18 to 29 who had mild COVID-19 (a few samples of this study predate the infection). Cell type and time point are not known. The CDR3 runs from the conserved cysteine through the conserved F or W. D genes are given only for firm matches. Some rows mark clone size as missing; the rest say once, few, many or name a class of expanded clone.

d_call clone_size j_call v_call cdr3_aa cdr3_nt
. . TRBJ2-1 TRBV12-3/TRBV12-4 CASTKTNTYNEQFF TGTGCCAGCACCAAGACTAATACTTACAATGAGCAGTTCTTC
TRBD2 . TRBJ2-3 TRBV7-3 CASSLRTSPPDTQYF TGTGCCAGCAGCTTAAGGACTAGCCCCCCAGATACGCAGTATTTT
. few TRBJ1-1 TRBV9 CASSVVGRSMNTEAFF TGTGCCAGCAGCGTAGTGGGTCGGAGCATGAACACTGAAGCTTTCTTT
. few TRBJ1-5 TRBV27 CASSTLPRAPNQPQHF TGTGCCAGCAGCACCCTTCCCCGGGCCCCCAATCAGCCCCAGCATTTT
. few TRBJ2-1 TRBV5-1 CASSTRWGADEQFF TGCGCCAGCAGTACCCGGTGGGGGGCTGATGAGCAGTTCTTC
. . TRBJ2-3 TRBV2 CASKTGRLLGTDTQYF TGTGCCAGCAAAACAGGACGGCTACTAGGCACAGATACGCAGTATTTT
. few TRBJ2-5 TRBV4-1 CASGVGRGTQETQYF TGCGCCAGCGGAGTAGGTAGGGGGACTCAAGAGACCCAGTACTTC
. . TRBJ2-3 TRBV7-3 CASSLNGVGADTQYF TGTGCCAGCAGCTTAAATGGGGTGGGGGCAGATACGCAGTATTTT
. . TRBJ1-1 TRBV27 CASSHPWDTEAFF TGTGCCAGCAGTCACCCCTGGGACACTGAAGCTTTCTTT
TRBD1 . TRBJ1-2 TRBV7-8 CASSLVGRGRVDGYTF TGTGCCAGCAGCTTAGTTGGCAGGGGGCGCGTGGACGGCTACACCTTC
TRBD2 . TRBJ2-5 TRBV28 CASSFSGLADKETQYF TGTGCCAGCAGTTTCTCTGGGCTAGCGGACAAAGAGACCCAGTACTTC
TRBD1 . TRBJ1-6 TRBV7-3 CASSLGQQNSPLHF TGTGCCAGCAGCTTGGGACAGCAAAATTCACCCCTCCACTTT
. few TRBJ2-7 TRBV9 CASSASGGYEQYF TGTGCCAGCAGCGCATCAGGGGGGTACGAGCAGTACTTC
. . TRBJ2-5 TRBV7-9 CASSTTGYQETQYF TGTGCCAGCAGCACAACGGGGTACCAAGAGACCCAGTACTTC
. many TRBJ1-1 TRBV4-2 CASSQARFEVGKRDFF TGTGCCAGCAGCCAAGCAAGGTTCGAGGTTGGGAAAAGGGATTTCTTT
. . TRBJ1-3 TRBV9 CASSVASSGNTIYF TGTGCCAGCAGCGTAGCCTCCTCTGGAAACACCATATATTTT
. many TRBJ2-2 TRBV30 CAWRPGGRYTGELFF TGTGCCTGGAGACCGGGGGGCCGTTACACCGGGGAGCTGTTTTTT
TRBD1 . TRBJ1-2 TRBV7-2 CASSLDRRAGYTF TGTGCCAGCAGCTTGGACAGGCGGGCTGGCTACACCTTC
TRBD2 few TRBJ2-7 TRBV4-3 CASSQGRTSGEYEQYF TGCGCCAGCAGCCAAGGCAGGACTAGCGGGGAGTACGAGCAGTACTTC
. . TRBJ1-2 TRBV6-5 CASSNAGRWYGYTF TGTGCCAGCAGTAATGCCGGGAGGTGGTATGGCTACACCTTC
. . TRBJ2-2 TRBV7-3 CASSRLESSPGELFF TGTGCCAGCAGCCGACTAGAATCCTCGCCCGGGGAGCTGTTTTTT
. many TRBJ2-3 TRBV5-1 CASRLADTQYF TGCGCCAGCAGGTTAGCAGATACGCAGTATTTT
. few TRBJ2-7 TRBV2 CASREMGEQYF TGTGCCAGCAGGGAAATGGGCGAGCAGTACTTC
. . TRBJ2-3 TRBV6-5 CASSYSIPGSPISGTQYF TGTGCCAGCAGTTACTCGATCCCAGGATCCCCTATTAGCGGTACGCAGTATTTT
. few TRBJ2-4 TRBV20-1 CSAPLRTAKNIQYF TGCAGTGCCCCCCTCCGGACAGCTAAAAACATTCAGTACTTC
. . TRBJ2-1 TRBV4-1 CASSQARGPATTGNEQFF TGCGCCAGCAGCCAAGCCCGCGGCCCGGCTACAACTGGCAATGAGCAGTTCTTC
. few TRBJ2-3 TRBV20-1 CSARIRLSFTDTQYF TGCAGTGCGCGGATCCGCCTGAGTTTCACAGATACGCAGTATTTT
. few TRBJ1-1 TRBV15 CATSWGKDAAFF TGTGCCACCAGCTGGGGGAAGGATGCGGCTTTCTTT
. . TRBJ1-5 TRBV6-2/TRBV6-3 CASSYFGGAGQPQHF TGTGCCAGCAGTTACTTTGGAGGGGCCGGGCAGCCCCAGCATTTT
TRBD1 . TRBJ2-7 TRBV7-9 CASSLRDRPYEQYF TGTGCCAGCAGCTTAAGGGACAGACCTTACGAGCAGTACTTC
. . TRBJ1-3 TRBV29-1 CSVVQGSWGNTIYF TGCAGCGTTGTCCAGGGGTCGTGGGGGAACACCATATATTTT
. few TRBJ2-7 TRBV7-6 CASSYNVHSYEQYF TGTGCCAGCAGCTATAACGTCCACTCCTACGAGCAGTACTTC
. . TRBJ2-5 TRBV6-5 CAIAKGRGRETQYF TGTGCCATCGCGAAGGGCAGAGGACGAGAGACCCAGTACTTC
. . TRBJ1-3 TRBV7-8 CASSLDASGILNTIYF TGTGCCAGCAGCTTAGATGCCTCAGGGATCTTAAACACCATATATTTT
. few TRBJ1-2 TRBV7-2 CASSLLKGTNYGYTF TGTGCCAGCAGCTTACTCAAGGGAACTAACTATGGCTACACCTTC
. . TRBJ2-5 TRBV7-6 CASSLEGKETQYF TGTGCCAGCAGCTTAGAGGGTAAAGAGACCCAGTACTTC
. few TRBJ2-3 TRBV6-5 CASSYGQGQGTDTQYF TGTGCCAGCAGTTACGGGCAGGGCCAAGGCACAGATACGCAGTATTTT
. few TRBJ1-1 TRBV6-2/TRBV6-3 CASSWGGRTEAFF TGTGCCAGCAGTTGGGGGGGGCGGACTGAAGCTTTCTTT
. . TRBJ1-2 TRBV7-8 CASSTRVSLRGMGYTF TGTGCCAGCAGCACCAGGGTCAGTCTCCGGGGCATGGGCTACACCTTC
. few TRBJ1-1 TRBV6-5 CASSTARLGENTEAFF TGTGCCAGCAGTACAGCCCGACTGGGAGAGAACACTGAAGCTTTCTTT
. many TRBJ2-1 TRBV5-6 CASSLAGEQFF TGTGCCAGCAGCTTGGCGGGTGAGCAGTTCTTC
. few TRBJ1-2 TRBV6-6 CASSERAVNGYTF TGTGCCAGCAGTGAAAGGGCTGTCAACGGCTACACCTTC
. . TRBJ2-1 TRBV6-2/TRBV6-3 CASSYVWGTEQFF TGTGCCAGCAGTTACGTGTGGGGGACTGAGCAGTTCTTC
. . TRBJ1-1 TRBV12-3/TRBV12-4 CASSSTARTEAFF TGTGCCAGCTCCTCCACCGCGCGAACTGAAGCTTTCTTT
TRBD2 few TRBJ2-1 TRBV6-2/TRBV6-3 CASSYSGGGMTHEQFF TGTGCCAGCAGTTACTCAGGCGGGGGGATGACGCATGAGCAGTTCTTC